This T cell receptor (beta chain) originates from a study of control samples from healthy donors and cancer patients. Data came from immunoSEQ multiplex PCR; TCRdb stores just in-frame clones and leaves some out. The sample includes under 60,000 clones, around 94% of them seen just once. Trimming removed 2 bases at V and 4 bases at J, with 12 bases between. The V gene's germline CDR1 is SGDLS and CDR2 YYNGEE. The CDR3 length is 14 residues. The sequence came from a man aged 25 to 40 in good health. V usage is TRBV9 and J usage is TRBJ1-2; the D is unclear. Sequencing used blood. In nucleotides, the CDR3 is TGTGCCAGCAGCGTGACTGGTGGTAGCTATGGCTACACCTTC. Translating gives CASSVTGGSYGYTF.